This record covers a single T cell receptor (beta chain). The germline gives CDR1 MGHDK, CDR2 SYGVNS. The V end was cut by 4 bases, the J end by 11 bases, with 12 bases between. The CDR3 loop spans 12 amino acids. This specimen comes from a study of sequential checkpoint blockade in melanoma. The overall study: Arm A got nivolumab then ipilimumab; arm B the reverse, 1:1. After both sequences, patients received maintenance nivolumab.

The treatment was: randomized to nivolumab then ipilimumab (arm A) or the reverse (arm B). No patient had prior DNA-damaging chemotherapy. From thawed PBMCs, live CD3+CD8+ cells negative for CD19 and CD56 were sorted. TCRdb's copy holds only in-frame clones and misses some; the assay was immunoSEQ multiplex PCR. The sample lists about 26,000 clones, roughly 73% occurring once. V is TRBV25-1 and J is TRBJ1-3; maybe TRBD1 (6 bases). This sequence was found in a human donor with melanoma. This material consisted of CD8+ T cells sorted from blood (inferred from file names), taken from a patient given nivolumab and ipilimumab in sequence. The CDR3 region is CASSVYRDPIYF. CDR3 bases: TGTGCCAGCAGTGTTTACAGGGATCCCATATATTTT.